A selection of T cell receptor beta chains follows, all from one sample in a study of T cells in Graves' hyperthyroidism and ophthalmopathy. TCRdb redid the calling of the multiplex PCR reads with MiXCR, one entry per CDR3 protein. The top ten clones hold around 30% of a sample with roughly 700,000 distinct CDR3 sequences, about a third of them seen once. The sequencing input was blood. These receptors all stem from a woman between 35 and 50 years old with Graves' hyperthyroidism. Each CDR3 is given with its conserved first and last residue. Each record gives: V gene, CDR3 length, J gene, D gene, CDR3 protein. The D gene is left open where the match is weak.

v_call: TRBV6-6
cdr3_length: 12
j_call: TRBJ2-7
d_call: TRBD1
cdr3_aa: CASSSDRREQYF

v_call: TRBV5-1
cdr3_length: 13
j_call: TRBJ2-7
d_call: TRBD1
cdr3_aa: CASSSGQGSEQYF

v_call: TRBV6-5
cdr3_length: 14
j_call: TRBJ2-2
d_call: .
cdr3_aa: CASSYTGFGGELFF

v_call: TRBV2
cdr3_length: 17
j_call: TRBJ1-5
d_call: TRBD1
cdr3_aa: CASSARPRGISNQPQHF

v_call: TRBV10-3
cdr3_length: 16
j_call: TRBJ2-2
d_call: .
cdr3_aa: CASSYLSTGNTGELFF

v_call: TRBV12-3/TRBV12-4
cdr3_length: 15
j_call: TRBJ1-6
d_call: .
cdr3_aa: CASSNTNSYNSPLHF

v_call: TRBV19
cdr3_length: 15
j_call: TRBJ2-2
d_call: .
cdr3_aa: CASSLQNRVAGELFF

v_call: TRBV7-2
cdr3_length: 15
j_call: TRBJ2-3
d_call: .
cdr3_aa: CASSPLGTGEDTQYF

v_call: TRBV6-1
cdr3_length: 14
j_call: TRBJ1-4
d_call: .
cdr3_aa: CATRGNQDNEKLFF

v_call: TRBV15
cdr3_length: 14
j_call: TRBJ2-7
d_call: .
cdr3_aa: CATSSTSGIYEQYF

v_call: TRBV29-1
cdr3_length: 13
j_call: TRBJ1-3
d_call: TRBD1
cdr3_aa: CSVDPGGGNTIYF

v_call: TRBV7-2
cdr3_length: 14
j_call: TRBJ1-1
d_call: .
cdr3_aa: CASSGGSPATEAFF

v_call: TRBV6-5
cdr3_length: 13
j_call: TRBJ2-7
d_call: TRBD2
cdr3_aa: CASTQRGAYEQYF

v_call: TRBV6-5
cdr3_length: 15
j_call: TRBJ2-7
d_call: .
cdr3_aa: CASSYYVGFNYEQYF

v_call: TRBV20-1
cdr3_length: 14
j_call: TRBJ1-5
d_call: .
cdr3_aa: CSARDPYNNQPQHF

v_call: TRBV12-3/TRBV12-4
cdr3_length: 11
j_call: TRBJ2-7
d_call: .
cdr3_aa: CASTLGAEQYF

v_call: TRBV11-2
cdr3_length: 16
j_call: TRBJ2-5
d_call: .
cdr3_aa: CASSPKVGGTGETQYF

v_call: TRBV20-1
cdr3_length: 14
j_call: TRBJ2-5
d_call: .
cdr3_aa: CSARDLEGKETQYF

v_call: TRBV27
cdr3_length: 13
j_call: TRBJ1-6
d_call: .
cdr3_aa: CASETLNNSPLHF

v_call: TRBV5-1
cdr3_length: 15
j_call: TRBJ2-7
d_call: TRBD2
cdr3_aa: CASRTLAVDIYEQYF

v_call: TRBV19
cdr3_length: 16
j_call: TRBJ2-7
d_call: .
cdr3_aa: CASSIGVRRTTYEQYF

v_call: TRBV9
cdr3_length: 14
j_call: TRBJ1-4
d_call: .
cdr3_aa: CASSVDPRNEKLFF

v_call: TRBV2
cdr3_length: 13
j_call: TRBJ1-5
d_call: TRBD1
cdr3_aa: CASRTQGMQPQHF

v_call: TRBV2
cdr3_length: 14
j_call: TRBJ1-1
d_call: TRBD1
cdr3_aa: CASSLQGDRTEAFF

v_call: TRBV12-3/TRBV12-4
cdr3_length: 13
j_call: TRBJ1-6
d_call: TRBD1
cdr3_aa: CASTTTGGSPLHF

v_call: TRBV20-1
cdr3_length: 14
j_call: TRBJ2-2
d_call: .
cdr3_aa: CSARGGALTGELFF

v_call: TRBV9
cdr3_length: 15
j_call: TRBJ2-7
d_call: TRBD2
cdr3_aa: CASNGGGPTHYEQYF

v_call: TRBV20-1
cdr3_length: 14
j_call: TRBJ2-7
d_call: .
cdr3_aa: CSASPSTSSYEQYF

v_call: TRBV6-5
cdr3_length: 16
j_call: TRBJ2-5
d_call: .
cdr3_aa: CASSYSRAYAGETQYF

v_call: TRBV6-5
cdr3_length: 18
j_call: TRBJ2-6
d_call: TRBD2
cdr3_aa: CASSSIAGYGSGANVLTF

v_call: TRBV2
cdr3_length: 12
j_call: TRBJ1-5
d_call: TRBD1
cdr3_aa: CASMGRGQPQHF

v_call: TRBV6-6
cdr3_length: 14
j_call: TRBJ1-6
d_call: TRBD1
cdr3_aa: CATRGGEINSPLHF

v_call: TRBV10-3
cdr3_length: 15
j_call: TRBJ1-3
d_call: TRBD1
cdr3_aa: CAISAPTGDGNTIYF

v_call: TRBV2
cdr3_length: 15
j_call: TRBJ2-7
d_call: TRBD1
cdr3_aa: CASGRETGALYEQYF

v_call: TRBV20-1
cdr3_length: 13
j_call: TRBJ2-5
d_call: .
cdr3_aa: CSARGDSQETQYF

v_call: TRBV25-1
cdr3_length: 12
j_call: TRBJ1-2
d_call: .
cdr3_aa: CASSGAYYGYTF

v_call: TRBV6-5
cdr3_length: 13
j_call: TRBJ1-5
d_call: .
cdr3_aa: CASSAGFGQPQHF

v_call: TRBV4-3
cdr3_length: 15
j_call: TRBJ2-7
d_call: .
cdr3_aa: CASSQGTDPTYEQYF

v_call: TRBV19
cdr3_length: 17
j_call: TRBJ2-2
d_call: TRBD1
cdr3_aa: CASSATGTGARAGELFF